The rows below give T cell receptor beta chains drawn from one sample of a study of T-cell memory formation after mild COVID-19. TCRdb processed the 5' RACE reads anew with MiXCR; each CDR3 protein has one entry. The table records 150,000 to 200,000 distinct CDR3 sequences, around a tenth of them present only once. Material: PBMCs or a T cell subset sorted from them (not recorded which). These receptors came from a man aged 18-30 years who had mild COVID-19 (a few samples of this study predate the infection). Cell type and time point are not known. Each CDR3 is given with its conserved first and last residue. The D gene is left open where the match is weak. Clone size is not always given. Where it is, it says once, few, many or a class for expanded clones.

few	TRBJ2-5	-	TRBV28	CASSFPGQGTQYF	TGTGCCAGCAGTTTTCCCGGCCAAGGGACCCAGTACTTC
many	TRBJ2-3	-	TRBV10-2	CASSEVADSTDTQYF	TGCGCCAGCAGTGAGGTGGCGGATAGCACAGATACGCAGTATTTT
many	TRBJ2-1	-	TRBV29-1	CSVAQSNEQFF	TGCAGCGTTGCACAGAGCAATGAGCAGTTCTTC
few	TRBJ1-1	-	TRBV7-2	CASSRGTPLVGAEAFF	TGTGCCAGCAGCCGGGGGACACCCTTAGTGGGGGCTGAAGCTTTCTTT
-	TRBJ2-5	-	TRBV20-1	CSARAPIGETQYF	TGCAGTGCTAGAGCCCCTATTGGAGAGACCCAGTACTTC
few	TRBJ1-3	-	TRBV29-1	CSVDPGSNTIYF	TGCAGCGTTGATCCGGGATCAAACACCATATATTTT
few	TRBJ1-5	-	TRBV10-3	CAISERTLNQPQHF	TGTGCCATCAGTGAACGGACACTTAATCAGCCCCAGCATTTT
many	TRBJ1-6	-	TRBV5-6	CASSPGTPTLRNSPLHF	TGTGCCAGCAGCCCCGGGACACCAACCCTCCGTAATTCACCCCTCCACTTT
-	TRBJ2-3	TRBD2	TRBV4-1	CASSQETSGGIKTDTQYF	TGCGCCAGCAGCCAAGAAACTAGCGGGGGGATAAAGACAGATACGCAGTATTTT
few	TRBJ2-1	-	TRBV20-1	CSARDVARGGRNEQFF	TGCAGTGCTAGAGATGTGGCCAGGGGGGGGAGGAATGAGCAGTTCTTC
few	TRBJ1-5	-	TRBV20-1	CSATSANQPQHF	TGCAGTGCCACGAGCGCAAATCAGCCCCAGCATTTT
few	TRBJ2-5	-	TRBV6-6	CASSQEIQETQYF	TGTGCCAGCAGTCAGGAGATACAAGAGACCCAGTACTTC
-	TRBJ2-4	-	TRBV5-1	CASSLDGQRAKNIQYF	TGCGCCAGCAGCTTGGATGGACAGCGGGCCAAAAACATTCAGTACTTC
-	TRBJ2-1	TRBD2	TRBV6-5	CASSYGAGRDEQFF	TGTGCCAGCAGTTACGGAGCGGGGAGAGATGAGCAGTTCTTC
few	TRBJ2-3	-	TRBV2	CASARRGSSTDTQYF	TGTGCCAGCGCTAGACGAGGTAGTAGCACAGATACGCAGTATTTT
few	TRBJ2-1	-	TRBV7-3	CASSLSGEYNEQFF	TGTGCCAGCAGCTTAAGCGGGGAATACAATGAGCAGTTCTTC
-	TRBJ2-1	TRBD1	TRBV25-1	CASSEGGRGPYNEQFF	TGTGCCAGCAGTGAAGGTGGCAGGGGGCCTTACAATGAGCAGTTCTTC
few	TRBJ2-3	TRBD1	TRBV3-1	CASRTGGRDTQYF	TGTGCCAGCAGGACAGGGGGCCGGGATACGCAGTATTTT
-	TRBJ2-7	TRBD1	TRBV5-1	CASRIVGTGLAQEYF	TGCGCCAGCAGGATTGTCGGGACAGGCCTAGCCCAGGAGTACTTC
-	TRBJ2-2	TRBD2	TRBV7-2	CASSWASGVGGELFF	TGTGCCAGCAGCTGGGCTAGCGGGGTAGGCGGGGAGCTGTTTTTT
few	TRBJ2-1	-	TRBV7-3	CASRGNGQNNEQFF	TGTGCCAGCAGGGGGAACGGGCAGAACAATGAGCAGTTCTTC
few	TRBJ2-1	-	TRBV9	CASSVTPGLSNEQFF	TGTGCCAGCAGCGTAACCCCCGGACTGTCCAATGAGCAGTTCTTC
-	TRBJ1-2	-	TRBV20-1	CSASRNYGYTF	TGCAGTGCTAGCAGAAACTATGGCTACACCTTC
few	TRBJ1-5	TRBD1	TRBV7-8	CASSFDRGPQHF	TGTGCCAGCAGCTTCGACAGGGGGCCCCAGCATTTT
many	TRBJ2-1	-	TRBV20-1	CSARDFRLADGEQFF	TGCAGTGCTAGAGATTTTCGGCTTGCCGACGGTGAGCAGTTCTTC
few	TRBJ1-2	-	TRBV7-8	CASSGDSYYGYTF	TGTGCCAGCAGCGGAGACAGCTACTATGGCTACACCTTC
-	TRBJ2-3	-	TRBV20-1	CSARARRTSTDTQYF	TGCAGTGCTAGAGCTCGGAGAACTAGCACAGATACGCAGTATTTT
-	TRBJ2-2	TRBD1	TRBV19	CASKGQLNTGELFF	TGTGCCAGTAAGGGACAGCTGAACACCGGGGAGCTGTTTTTT
many	TRBJ2-3	TRBD2	TRBV11-3	CASSPSLTSGVTDTQYF	TGTGCCAGCAGCCCTTCCCTGACTAGCGGGGTCACAGATACGCAGTATTTT
-	TRBJ1-6	-	TRBV7-6	CASSNRQAGSPLHF	TGTGCCAGCAGTAATCGACAGGCGGGTTCACCCCTCCACTTT
-	TRBJ2-2	TRBD1	TRBV28	CASSFPPWAGGSLSTGELFF	TGTGCCAGCAGTTTCCCCCCTTGGGCAGGGGGCTCTCTGAGCACCGGGGAGCTGTTTTTT
few	TRBJ2-1	-	TRBV7-2	CASSPDSGAGRNEQFF	TGTGCCAGCAGCCCCGACTCGGGGGCGGGGCGGAATGAGCAGTTCTTC
few	TRBJ1-1	TRBD1	TRBV24-1	CATTDRVDTEAFF	TGTGCCACCACCGACAGGGTGGACACTGAAGCTTTCTTT
few	TRBJ2-5	-	TRBV7-9	CASSLGLRAETQYF	TGTGCCAGCAGCTTAGGACTCAGAGCAGAGACCCAGTACTTC
few	TRBJ1-2	-	TRBV6-5	CASRPTGAYGYTF	TGTGCCAGCAGACCAACAGGAGCCTATGGCTACACCTTC
-	TRBJ2-3	TRBD2	TRBV20-1	CSASRGGTDTQYF	TGCAGTGCTAGCCGCGGGGGAACAGATACGCAGTATTTT
-	TRBJ1-1	TRBD1	TRBV27	CASSLSDRGNTEAFF	TGTGCCAGCAGTTTGTCGGACAGGGGGAACACTGAAGCTTTCTTT
-	TRBJ2-5	-	TRBV29-1	CSVGGIQETQYF	TGCAGCGTCGGGGGCATACAAGAGACCCAGTACTTC
few	TRBJ2-1	TRBD2	TRBV5-4	CASSFSGRGAARGNEQFF	TGTGCCAGCAGCTTTTCAGGGCGGGGGGCAGCCCGGGGGAATGAGCAGTTCTTC
-	TRBJ2-3	-	TRBV5-1	CASTGGSGATDTQYF	TGCGCCAGCACAGGAGGGTCCGGAGCCACAGATACGCAGTATTTT
-	TRBJ1-1	-	TRBV7-6	CASSLRAVWDTEAFF	TGTGCCAGCAGCTTACGGGCGGTCTGGGACACTGAAGCTTTCTTT
-	TRBJ2-3	-	TRBV6-6	CASGGNSGTGEDTQYF	TGTGCCAGCGGGGGAAACTCTGGGACTGGTGAAGATACGCAGTATTTT
-	TRBJ1-2	TRBD1	TRBV20-1	CSILQGYGYTF	TGCAGTATTTTACAGGGGTATGGCTACACCTTC
-	TRBJ1-2	-	TRBV2	CASSEGRQNYGYTF	TGTGCCAGCAGTGAGGGTCGTCAGAACTATGGCTACACCTTC
-	TRBJ1-1	-	TRBV5-1	CASSPLASFPNTEAFF	TGCGCCAGCAGCCCCTTAGCTTCCTTTCCGAACACTGAAGCTTTCTTT
few	TRBJ2-3	-	TRBV2	CASTRSSSTDTQYF	TGTGCCAGCACTAGAAGCTCTAGCACAGATACGCAGTATTTT
-	TRBJ2-1	TRBD1	TRBV7-9	CASSFGDRARIWNEQFF	TGTGCCAGCAGCTTCGGCGACAGGGCTCGAATTTGGAATGAGCAGTTCTTC
few	TRBJ2-2	-	TRBV19	CASSLGLLNTGELFF	TGTGCCAGTAGTCTAGGACTACTGAACACCGGGGAGCTGTTTTTT
-	TRBJ2-7	TRBD1	TRBV6-2/TRBV6-3	CASAPGQGVREQYF	TGTGCCAGCGCTCCGGGCCAGGGGGTGCGCGAGCAGTACTTC
-	TRBJ1-5	TRBD1	TRBV18	CASSAGTGWNQPQHF	TGTGCCAGCTCCGCCGGGACAGGGTGGAATCAGCCCCAGCATTTT
-	TRBJ1-1	-	TRBV5-6	CASSLGAGDTEAFF	TGTGCCAGCAGCTTGGGTGCAGGAGACACTGAAGCTTTCTTT
-	TRBJ1-4	-	TRBV12-3/TRBV12-4	CASSLAPPGEGRFLFF	TGTGCCAGCAGTTTAGCGCCCCCGGGGGAGGGCCGGTTTCTGTTTTTT
few	TRBJ2-1	-	TRBV19	CASTSGLTGSYNEQFF	TGTGCCAGCACCTCGGGGTTAACGGGCTCCTACAATGAGCAGTTCTTC
-	TRBJ1-1	-	TRBV28	CASRGQPNTEAFF	TGTGCCAGCAGAGGACAGCCGAACACTGAAGCTTTCTTT
many	TRBJ2-7	-	TRBV7-9	CASSFSYEQYF	TGTGCCAGCAGCTTCTCCTACGAGCAGTACTTC